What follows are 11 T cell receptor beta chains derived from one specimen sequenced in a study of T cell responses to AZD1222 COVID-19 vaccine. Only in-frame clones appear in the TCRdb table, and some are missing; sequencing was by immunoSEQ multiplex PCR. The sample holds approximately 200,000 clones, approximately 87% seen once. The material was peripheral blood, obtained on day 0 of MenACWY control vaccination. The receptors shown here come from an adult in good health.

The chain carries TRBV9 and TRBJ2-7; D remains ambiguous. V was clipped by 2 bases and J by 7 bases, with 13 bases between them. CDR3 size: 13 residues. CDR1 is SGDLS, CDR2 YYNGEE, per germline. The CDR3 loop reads CASSVQASQEQYF. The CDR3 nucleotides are TGTGCCAGCAGCGTCCAGGCCTCCCAGGAGCAGTACTTC. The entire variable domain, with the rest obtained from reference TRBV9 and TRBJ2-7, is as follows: DSGVTQTPKHLITATGQRVTLRCSPRSGDLSVYWYQQSLDQGLQFLIQYYNGEERAKGNILERFSAQQFPDLHSELNLSSLELGDSALYFCASSVQASQEQYFGPGTRLTVT.

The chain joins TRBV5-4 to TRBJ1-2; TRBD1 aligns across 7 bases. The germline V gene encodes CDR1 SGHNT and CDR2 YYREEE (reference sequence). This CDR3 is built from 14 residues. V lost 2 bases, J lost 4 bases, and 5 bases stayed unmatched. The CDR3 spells CASSFGQGVYGYTF. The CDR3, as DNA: TGTGCCAGCAGCTTTGGCCAGGGGGTCTATGGCTACACCTTC.

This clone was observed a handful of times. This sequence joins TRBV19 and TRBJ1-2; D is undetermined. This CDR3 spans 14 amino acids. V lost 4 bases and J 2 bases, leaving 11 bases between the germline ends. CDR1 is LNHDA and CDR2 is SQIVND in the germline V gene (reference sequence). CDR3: CASSKSQSNYGYTF. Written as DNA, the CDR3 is TGTGCCAGTAGTAAGAGCCAGTCCAACTATGGCTACACCTTC.

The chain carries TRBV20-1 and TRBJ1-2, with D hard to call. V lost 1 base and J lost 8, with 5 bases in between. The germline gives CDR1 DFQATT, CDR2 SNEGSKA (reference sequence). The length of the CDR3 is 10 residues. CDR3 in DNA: TGCAGTGCTAGAGGAGTCGGCTACACCTTC. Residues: CSARGVGYTF.

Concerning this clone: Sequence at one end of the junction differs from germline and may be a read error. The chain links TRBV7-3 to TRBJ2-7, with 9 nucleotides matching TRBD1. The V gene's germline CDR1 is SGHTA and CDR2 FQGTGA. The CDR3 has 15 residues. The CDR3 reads CASSLTGTGLYEQYF. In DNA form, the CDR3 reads TGTGCCAGCAGCCTAACCGGGACAGGGCTGTACGAGCAGTACTTC.

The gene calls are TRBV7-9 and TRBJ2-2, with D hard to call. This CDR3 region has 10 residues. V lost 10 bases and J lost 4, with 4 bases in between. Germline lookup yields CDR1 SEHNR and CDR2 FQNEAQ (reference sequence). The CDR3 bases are TGTGCCACCATCACCGGGGAGCTGTTTTTT. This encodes CATITGELFF.

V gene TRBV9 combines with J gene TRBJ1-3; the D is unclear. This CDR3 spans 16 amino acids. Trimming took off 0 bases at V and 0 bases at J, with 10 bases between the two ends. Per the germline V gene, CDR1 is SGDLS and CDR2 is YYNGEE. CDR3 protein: CASSVAGSGSGNTIYF. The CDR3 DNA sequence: TGTGCCAGCAGCGTAGCGGGCTCCGGCTCTGGAAACACCATATATTTT.

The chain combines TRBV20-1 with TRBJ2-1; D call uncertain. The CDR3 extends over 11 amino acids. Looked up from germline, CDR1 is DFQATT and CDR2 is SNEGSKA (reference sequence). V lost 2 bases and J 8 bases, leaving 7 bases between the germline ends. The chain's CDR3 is CSARWADEQFF. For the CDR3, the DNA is TGCAGTGCTAGATGGGCAGATGAGCAGTTCTTC.

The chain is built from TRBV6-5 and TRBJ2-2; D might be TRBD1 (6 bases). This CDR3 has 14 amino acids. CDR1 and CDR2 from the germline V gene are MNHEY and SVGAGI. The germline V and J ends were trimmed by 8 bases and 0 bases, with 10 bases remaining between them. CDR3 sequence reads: CASQGQPNTGELFF. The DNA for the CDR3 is TGTGCCAGCCAGGGACAACCGAACACCGGGGAGCTGTTTTTT.

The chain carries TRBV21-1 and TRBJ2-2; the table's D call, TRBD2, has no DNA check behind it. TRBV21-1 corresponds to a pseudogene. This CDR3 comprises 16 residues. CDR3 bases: TGTGCCAGCAGCAGTACTAGCGGGAAGTTAACCGGGGAGCTGTTTTTT. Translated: CASSSTSGKLTGELFF.

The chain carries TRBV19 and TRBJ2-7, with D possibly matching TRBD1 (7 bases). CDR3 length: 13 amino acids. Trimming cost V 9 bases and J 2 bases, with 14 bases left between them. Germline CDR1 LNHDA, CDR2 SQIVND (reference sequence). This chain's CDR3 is CASGAGGTYEQYF. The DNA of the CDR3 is TGTGCCAGCGGGGCAGGGGGGACCTACGAGCAGTACTTC.